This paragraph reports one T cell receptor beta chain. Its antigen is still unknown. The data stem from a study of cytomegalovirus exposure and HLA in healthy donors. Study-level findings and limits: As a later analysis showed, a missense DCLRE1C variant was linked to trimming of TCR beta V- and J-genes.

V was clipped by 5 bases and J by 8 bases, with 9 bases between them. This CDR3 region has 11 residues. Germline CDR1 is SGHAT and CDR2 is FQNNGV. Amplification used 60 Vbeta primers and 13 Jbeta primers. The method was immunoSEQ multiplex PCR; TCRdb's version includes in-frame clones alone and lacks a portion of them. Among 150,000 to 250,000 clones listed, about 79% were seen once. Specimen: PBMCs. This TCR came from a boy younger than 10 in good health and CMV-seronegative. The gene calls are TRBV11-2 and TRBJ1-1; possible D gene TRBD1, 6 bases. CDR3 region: CASSQQGEAFF. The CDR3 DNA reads TGTGCCAGCAGCCAACAGGGCGAAGCTTTCTTT. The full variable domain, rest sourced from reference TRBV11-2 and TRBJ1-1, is EAGVAQSPRYKIIEKRQSVAFWCNPISGHATLYWYQQILGQGPKLLIQFQNNGVVDDSQLPKDRFSAERLKGVDSTLKIQPAKLEDSAVYLCASSQQGEAFFGQGTRLTVV.